Listed here is a single TCR beta chain. Its specificity is not known. Profiled with immunoSEQ multiplex PCR; TCRdb holds only in-frame clones, not every one. The repertoire holds 55,000 to 75,000 clones, with 85% as singletons. This sample was taken from a study of T cell responses to AZD1222 COVID-19 vaccine. Study outcomes and limitations: The donors showed a predominance of white British ancestry and of females, with possible underestimation of clonal diversity. Dominant CD4 TCR responses targeted spike regions 160-218 and 743-854. Of the AZD1222 recipients, only 5 or 6 were seropositive at baseline. Unmutated variant regions are reportedly the target of nearly half of TCRs that are spike-specific.

Germline assignment: CDR1 LNHDA and CDR2 SQIVND (reference sequence). V dropped 6 bases and J dropped 2 bases, with 26 bases sitting between them. The CDR3 has 19 amino acids. The starting material was peripheral blood, obtained on day 0 of AZD1222 vaccination. This TCR derives from an adult in good health. The rearrangement joins TRBV19 to TRBJ1-5; D perhaps matches TRBD1 (6 bases). The CDR3 reads CASSPSGIGGRGGNQPQHF. As DNA, the CDR3 is TGTGCCAGTAGCCCCTCAGGGATTGGGGGCAGGGGCGGCAATCAGCCCCAGCATTTT.